These 23 T cell receptor beta chains were all obtained from the same sample, sequenced in a study of blood T cell repertoires in COVID-19. Sequenced by immunoSEQ multiplex PCR; TCRdb stores in-frame clones only, minus some. Seen here are tens of thousands of clones, 87% observed once, and the top ten hold about a tenth. Sequences were obtained from peripheral blood. The origin of the receptors is a human donor with acute or convalescent COVID-19. The donor label of this sample is uncertain.

The chain is built from TRBV5-4 and TRBJ2-7; D remains unclear. The V end lost 0 bases, the J end lost 0 bases, and 7 bases lay between the germline ends. Per germline, CDR1 SGHNT and CDR2 YYREEE (reference sequence). The length of the CDR3 is 14 residues. The DNA for the CDR3 is TGTGCCAGCAGCTTGGACAGTTACTCCTACGAGCAGTACTTC. Amino acid sequence: CASSLDSYSYEQYF.

The chain carries TRBV10-3 and TRBJ2-1; TRBD1 matches 7 bases. Germline CDR1 and CDR2: ENHRY and SYGVKD. The CDR3 consists of 15 residues. V gave up 0 bases and J gave up 10 bases; unmatched junction bases: 9. The chain's CDR3 is CAISESRQGDGEQFF. In nucleotides, the CDR3 is TGTGCCATCAGTGAGTCCAGGCAGGGGGACGGAGAGCAGTTCTTC.

The J gene is TRBJ1-1, the V gene TRBV10-2; TRBD1 matches 8 bases. This CDR3 comprises 11 residues. Germline-derived CDR1 and CDR2 are WSHSY and SAAADI. Losses at the gene ends were 4 bases for V and 10 bases for J; bases not matched to a gene: 2. CDR3 nucleotide sequence: TGCGCCAGCAGTGGGACAGGGCCAGCTTTCTTT. Translated: CASSGTGPAFF.

This clone was detected only once. The rearrangement joins TRBV11-2 to TRBJ2-5, with a possible D match to TRBD2 (5 bases). This CDR3 region has 16 residues. Germline loops: CDR1 SGHAT, CDR2 FQNNGV. V was pared by 0 bases and J by 5 bases, with 16 bases between. In DNA, the CDR3 is TGTGCCAGCAGCTTAGAGGGCTCCGGGGTTAGGGAGACCCAGTACTTC. Residues: CASSLEGSGVRETQYF.

This clone was seen only once. The rearrangement joins TRBV18 to TRBJ1-4, with D tentatively TRBD1 (6 bases). Between the trimmed V and J ends, which lost 0 bases and 6 bases, there was a span of 11 bases. The CDR3 totals 15 residues. CDR1 is KGHSH and CDR2 is LQKENI in the germline V gene. The chain's CDR3 is CASSPPQRQDEKLFF. The CDR3 DNA reads TGTGCCAGCTCACCACCGCAGAGACAGGATGAAAAACTGTTTTTT.

V usage is TRBV15 and J usage is TRBJ1-6, with 7 nucleotides matching TRBD1. This CDR3 has 15 amino acids. The germline gives CDR1 LNHNV, CDR2 YYDKDF (reference sequence). The V segment lost 0 bases and the J segment 11 bases; nucleotides outside the gene matches: 7. Here the CDR3 reads CATSRDGGQGAPLHF. The CDR3, as DNA: TGTGCCACCAGCAGAGATGGGGGTCAGGGGGCACCCCTCCACTTT.

This chain connects TRBV9 to TRBJ2-7, with D perhaps TRBD1 (5 bases). This CDR3 is built from 13 residues. V lost 4 bases and J 3 bases, leaving 11 bases between the germline ends. The germline gives CDR1 SGDLS, CDR2 YYNGEE. The CDR3 DNA follows: TGTGCCAGCAGCCCTAGACAGAACTACGAGCAGTACTTC. Its protein is CASSPRQNYEQYF.

The J gene is TRBJ1-1, the V gene TRBV7-6; the D gene is possibly TRBD1 (5 bases). Germline CDR1 is SGHVS and CDR2 is FNYEAQ. The germline V and J ends were trimmed by 0 bases and 0 bases, with 8 bases remaining between them. The CDR3 runs 15 residues. CDR3: CASSLAQGLNTEAFF. CDR3 bases: TGTGCCAGCAGCTTAGCGCAGGGATTGAACACTGAAGCTTTCTTT.

In nucleotides, the CDR3 is TGTGCCAGCAGTCAAGCGGGGTTCCGGGAGCAGTTCTTC. Encoded protein: CASSQAGFREQFF. V usage is TRBV12-3 or TRBV12-4 and J usage is TRBJ2-1; TRBD2 matches at 7 bases. Unmatched junction bases numbered 8, after V lost 5 bases and J lost 10 bases. This CDR3 contains 13 residues.

The chain recombines TRBV12-3 or TRBV12-4 with TRBJ1-5; D remains unclear. The CDR3 has 13 residues. V was shortened by 1 base and J by 5 bases, with 6 bases between the two germline ends. The CDR3 DNA reads TGTGCCAGCAGTTTAGGCACAGATCAGCCCCAGCATTTT. This gives the protein CASSLGTDQPQHF.

CDR3 loop: CASSDYTGVDEQFF. The CDR3 DNA sequence: TGTGCCAGCAGCGATTACACAGGGGTGGATGAGCAGTTCTTC. The chain uses TRBV9 and TRBJ2-1; 7 bases map to TRBD1. The V gene's germline CDR1 is SGDLS and CDR2 YYNGEE. The junction had 8 bases not matched to a gene; V was cut back by 3 bases and J by 8 bases. The CDR3 runs 14 residues.

The chain has TRBV11-2 and TRBJ2-7; 11 bases map to TRBD2. J lost 4 bases, V lost 1 base, and 12 bases had no gene match. CDR3 length: 18 residues. Germline-derived CDR1 and CDR2 are SGHAT and FQNNGV. The CDR3 DNA sequence: TGTGCCAGCAGCTTAGGCCCGCTACTAGCGGGAGTTTCATACGAGCAGTACTTC. As protein: CASSLGPLLAGVSYEQYF.

The rearrangement joins TRBV28 to TRBJ2-3; 9 bases align to TRBD1. Trimming took 6 bases from V and 7 from J; bases not matched to a gene: 8. CDR1 and CDR2 (germline): MDHEN, SYDVKM. The CDR3 extends over 14 amino acids. As DNA, the CDR3 is TGTGCCAGCAGCCTACAGGGGGCTTCATATACGCAGTATTTT. Its translation is CASSLQGASYTQYF.

The chain has TRBV25-1 and TRBJ2-7, with 13 bases aligning to TRBD2. From germline, CDR1 is MGHDK and CDR2 SYGVNS. V shed 2 bases and J 2 bases; nucleotides not matched to a gene: 3. The CDR3 sequence is 16 residues long. The CDR3 nucleotides are TGTGCCAGCAGTGAAGGACTAGCGGGGGTTACCTACGAGCAGTACTTC. Protein product: CASSEGLAGVTYEQYF.

This sequence joins TRBV5-4 and TRBJ2-2; TRBD2 might be the D (6 bases). Germline V CDR1 and CDR2: SGHNT, YYREEE (reference sequence). V was cut by 9 bases and J by 7 bases, with 22 bases left in between. This CDR3 comprises 15 residues. This chain's CDR3 is CATAGRGRGVGELFF. CDR3 nucleotides: TGTGCCACCGCGGGGCGAGGGCGGGGTGTCGGGGAGCTGTTTTTT.

The chain joins TRBV3-1 (or the pseudogene TRBV3-2) to TRBJ2-7, with 7 bases lining up with TRBD2. The CDR3 covers 16 residues. J lost 0 bases, V lost 0 bases, and 5 bases had no gene match. Germline assignment: CDR1 LGHDT and CDR2 YNNKEL (reference sequence). The CDR3 region has the DNA TGTGCCAGCAGCCAAGATGCCCGGACTAGCTCCTACGAGCAGTACTTC. This translates into CASSQDARTSSYEQYF.

The rearrangement links TRBV10-3 to TRBJ1-4; 9 bases are shared with TRBD1. Germline values: CDR1 ENHRY, CDR2 SYGVKD. The length of the CDR3 is 21 residues. After removal of 4 bases from V and 7 bases from J, the junction contained 25 bases not matched to a gene. The CDR3 sequence is CAISVIGTGIGAPGHIEKLFF. DNA of the CDR3: TGTGCCATCAGTGTTATCGGGACAGGGATCGGGGCGCCTGGCCATATTGAAAAACTGTTTTTT.

This chain links TRBV5-1 with TRBJ1-1, with D tentatively TRBD1 (5 bases). CDR3 size: 18 residues. Trimming cost V 0 bases and J 0 bases, with 18 bases left between them. Germline values: CDR1 SGHRS, CDR2 YFSETQ. The CDR3 protein is CASSLGATGGSLNTEAFF. The CDR3 DNA is TGCGCCAGCAGCTTGGGGGCTACAGGTGGGTCCCTGAACACTGAAGCTTTCTTT.

This chain links TRBV19 with TRBJ2-7; 10 nucleotides line up with TRBD2. CDR3 length: 17 amino acids. J was trimmed by 0 bases and V by 1 base; bases with no gene match: 6. From germline, CDR1 is LNHDA and CDR2 SQIVND (reference sequence). The CDR3 here is CASSIATAGGLSYEQYF. For the CDR3, the DNA is TGTGCCAGTAGTATAGCCACAGCGGGAGGGCTCTCCTACGAGCAGTACTTC.

The chain links TRBV5-4 to TRBJ2-1; TRBD2 matches at 11 bases. This CDR3 is 16 amino acids long. V was pared by 5 bases and J by 5 bases, with 9 bases of the junction left unmatched. Germline V gives CDR1 SGHNT, CDR2 YYREEE (reference sequence). The CDR3 sequence is CASSSFSGRANNEQFF. The CDR3 nucleotides are TGTGCCAGCAGTTCCTTTAGCGGGAGGGCCAACAATGAGCAGTTCTTC.

The chain couples TRBV27 to TRBJ2-7; the D gene is possibly TRBD1 (6 bases). The CDR3 covers 14 residues. The germline CDR1 and CDR2 sequences are MNHEY and SMNVEV (reference sequence). Trimming removed 4 bases at V and 0 bases at J, with 10 bases between. CDR3 in DNA: TGTGCCAGCAGTTCGTGGGACAACTCCTACGAGCAGTACTTC. This encodes CASSSWDNSYEQYF.

This clone was recorded a few times. V usage is TRBV29-1 and J usage is TRBJ1-1; no clear D gene. The V end was cut by 4 bases, the J end by 0 bases, with 9 bases between. This CDR3 is built from 13 residues. Germline V CDR1 and CDR2: SQVTM, ANQGSEA. The CDR3 DNA reads TGCAGCGTTGTAAAACGGTTGAACACTGAAGCTTTCTTT. Translation gives CSVVKRLNTEAFF.

The V call is TRBV18, the J call TRBJ2-2; 11 nucleotides align to TRBD2. This CDR3 contains 16 residues. Germline trimming cut 3 bases from V and 0 bases from J; bases unmatched to any gene: 0. The germline V gene has CDR1 KGHSH and CDR2 LQKENI. As DNA, the CDR3 is TGTGCCAGCTCACCGACTAGCGGGACGAACACCGGGGAGCTGTTTTTT. Its protein is CASSPTSGTNTGELFF.